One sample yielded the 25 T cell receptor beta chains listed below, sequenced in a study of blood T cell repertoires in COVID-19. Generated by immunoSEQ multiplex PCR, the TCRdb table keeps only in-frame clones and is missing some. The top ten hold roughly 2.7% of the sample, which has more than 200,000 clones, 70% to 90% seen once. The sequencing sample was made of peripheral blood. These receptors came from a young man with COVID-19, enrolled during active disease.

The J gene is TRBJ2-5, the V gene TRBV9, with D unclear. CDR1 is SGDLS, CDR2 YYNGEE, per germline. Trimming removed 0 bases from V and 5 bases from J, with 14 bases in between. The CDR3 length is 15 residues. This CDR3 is CASSVETRPRETQYF. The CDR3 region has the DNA TGTGCCAGCAGCGTAGAGACCAGGCCCCGGGAGACCCAGTACTTC.

The CDR3 loop is CASSLVAGVMYF. Written as DNA, the CDR3 is TGTGCCAGCAGCTTGGTGGCGGGGGTTATGTATTTT. This chain joins TRBV5-6 and TRBJ2-3; 7 bases agree with TRBD2. The J segment lost 14 bases and the V segment lost 0 bases, leaving 6 bases of the junction unmatched. The CDR3 totals 12 residues. Germline CDR1 reads SGHDT; CDR2 reads YYEEEE. The full variable domain, in which reference TRBV5-6 and TRBJ2-3 provide the parts outside the CDR3, is DAGVTQSPTHLIKTRGQQVTLRCSPKSGHDTVSWYQQALGQGPQFIFQYYEEEERQRGNFPDRFSGHQFPNYSSELNVNALLLGDSALYLCASSLVAGVMYFGPGTRLTVL.

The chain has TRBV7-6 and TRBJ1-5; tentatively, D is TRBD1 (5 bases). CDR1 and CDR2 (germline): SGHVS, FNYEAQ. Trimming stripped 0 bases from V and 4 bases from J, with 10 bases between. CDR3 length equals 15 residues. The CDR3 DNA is TGTGCCAGCAGCTTAGCAGGGGCATTAAATCAGCCCCAGCATTTT. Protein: CASSLAGALNQPQHF.

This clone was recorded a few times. CDR3 sequence: CASSFAGRAAGELFF. DNA for the CDR3: TGTGCCAGCAGTTTTGCCGGGAGGGCCGCCGGGGAGCTGTTTTTT. The gene calls are TRBV27 and TRBJ2-2, with 8 bases that match TRBD2. CDR3 length equals 15 residues. The V and J ends lost 3 bases and 6 bases, in that order; junction bases with no gene match: 6. Germline CDR1 and CDR2: MNHEY and SMNVEV (reference sequence).

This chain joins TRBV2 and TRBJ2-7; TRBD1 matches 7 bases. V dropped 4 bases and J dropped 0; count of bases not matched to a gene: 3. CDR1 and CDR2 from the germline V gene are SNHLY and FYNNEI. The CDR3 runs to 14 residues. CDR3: CASSGTGVSYEQYF. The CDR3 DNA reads TGTGCCAGCAGTGGGACAGGAGTCTCCTACGAGCAGTACTTC.

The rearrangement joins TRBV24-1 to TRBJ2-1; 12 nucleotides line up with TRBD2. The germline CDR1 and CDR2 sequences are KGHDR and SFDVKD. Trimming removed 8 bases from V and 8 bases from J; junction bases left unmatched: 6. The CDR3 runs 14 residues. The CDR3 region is CATKGLAGGYEQFF. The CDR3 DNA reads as TGTGCCACCAAGGGACTAGCGGGTGGGTATGAGCAGTTCTTC.

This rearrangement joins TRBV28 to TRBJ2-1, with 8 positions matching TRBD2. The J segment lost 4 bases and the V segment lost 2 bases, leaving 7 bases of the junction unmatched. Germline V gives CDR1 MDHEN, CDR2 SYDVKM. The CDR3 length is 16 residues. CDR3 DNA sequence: TGTGCCAGCAGTTTAAGCCCGGGGGGGCGGTACAATGAGCAGTTCTTC. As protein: CASSLSPGGRYNEQFF.

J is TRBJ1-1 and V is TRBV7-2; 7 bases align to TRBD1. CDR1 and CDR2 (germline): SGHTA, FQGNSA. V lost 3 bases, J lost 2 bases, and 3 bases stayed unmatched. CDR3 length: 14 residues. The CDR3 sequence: CASSLQGGNTEAFF. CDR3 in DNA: TGTGCCAGCAGCTTGCAGGGGGGAAACACTGAAGCTTTCTTT.

Here the CDR3 DNA reads TGTGCCAGCAGTTCTCCAGAGACCCAGTACTTC. Translation: CASSSPETQYF. This chain joins TRBV28 and TRBJ2-5; D call uncertain. V gave up 4 bases and J gave up 4 bases, with 4 bases separating them. Germline CDR1 and CDR2: MDHEN and SYDVKM. The CDR3 length is 11 residues.

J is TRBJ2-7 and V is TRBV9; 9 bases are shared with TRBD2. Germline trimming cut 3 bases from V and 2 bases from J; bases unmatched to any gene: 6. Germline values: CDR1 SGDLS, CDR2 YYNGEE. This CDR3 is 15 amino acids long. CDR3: CASSGETSGAYEQYF. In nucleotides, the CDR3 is TGTGCCAGCAGCGGAGAGACTAGCGGAGCCTACGAGCAGTACTTC.

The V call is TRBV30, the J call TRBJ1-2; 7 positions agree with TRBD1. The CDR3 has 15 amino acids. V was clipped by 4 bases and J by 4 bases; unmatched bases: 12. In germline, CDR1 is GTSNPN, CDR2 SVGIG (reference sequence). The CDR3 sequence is CAWTLFGQAPYGYTF. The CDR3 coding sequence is TGTGCCTGGACCCTTTTCGGACAGGCGCCCTATGGCTACACCTTC. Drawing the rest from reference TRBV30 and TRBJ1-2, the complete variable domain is SQTIHQWPATLVQPVGSPLSLECTVEGTSNPNLYWYRQAAGRGLQLLFYSVGIGQISSEVPQNLSASRPQDRQFILSSKKLLLSDSGFYLCAWTLFGQAPYGYTFGSGTRLTVV.

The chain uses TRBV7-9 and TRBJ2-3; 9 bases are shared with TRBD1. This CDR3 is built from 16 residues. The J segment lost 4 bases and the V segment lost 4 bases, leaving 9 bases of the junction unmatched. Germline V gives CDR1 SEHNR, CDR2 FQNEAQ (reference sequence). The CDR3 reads CASSSTLDRGADTQYF. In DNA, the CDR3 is TGTGCCAGCAGCTCGACCCTCGACAGGGGGGCAGATACGCAGTATTTT.

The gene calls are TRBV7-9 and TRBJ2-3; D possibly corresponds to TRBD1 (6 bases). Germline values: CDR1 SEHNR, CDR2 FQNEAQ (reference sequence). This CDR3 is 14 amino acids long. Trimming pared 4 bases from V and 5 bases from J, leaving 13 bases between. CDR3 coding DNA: TGTGCCAGCAGCTCTACAGGGATCCAAGATACGCAGTATTTT. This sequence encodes CASSSTGIQDTQYF. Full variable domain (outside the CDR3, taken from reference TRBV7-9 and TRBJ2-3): DTGVSQNPRHKITKRGQNVTFRCDPISEHNRLYWYRQTLGQGPEFLTYFQNEAQLEKSRLLSDRFSAERPKGSFSTLEIQRTEQGDSAMYLCASSSTGIQDTQYFGPGTRLTVL.

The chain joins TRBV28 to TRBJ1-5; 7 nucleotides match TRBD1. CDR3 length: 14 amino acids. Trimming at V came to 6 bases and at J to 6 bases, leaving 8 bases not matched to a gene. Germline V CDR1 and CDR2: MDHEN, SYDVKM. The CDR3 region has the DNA TGTGCCAGCAGCCCACAGGGGTCCGCTCAGCCCCAGCATTTT. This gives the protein CASSPQGSAQPQHF.

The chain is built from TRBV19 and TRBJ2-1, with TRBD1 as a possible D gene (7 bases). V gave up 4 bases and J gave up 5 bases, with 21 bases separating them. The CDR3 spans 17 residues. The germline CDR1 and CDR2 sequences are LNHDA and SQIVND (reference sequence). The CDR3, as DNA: TGTGCCAGTAGTACTGGTGGCGGGACAGTGACCCACAATGAGCAGTTCTTC. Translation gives CASSTGGGTVTHNEQFF. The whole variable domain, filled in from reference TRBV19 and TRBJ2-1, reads DGGITQSPKYLFRKEGQNVTLSCEQNLNHDAMYWYRQDPGQGLRLIYYSQIVNDFQKGDIAEGYSVSREKKESFPLTVTSAQKNPTAFYLCASSTGGGTVTHNEQFFGPGTRLTVL.

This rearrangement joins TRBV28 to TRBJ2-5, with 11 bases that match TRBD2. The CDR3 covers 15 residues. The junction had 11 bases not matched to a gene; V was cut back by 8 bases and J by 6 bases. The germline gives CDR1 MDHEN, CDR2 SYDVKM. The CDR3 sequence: CASATLAGGVQTQYF. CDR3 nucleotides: TGTGCCAGCGCCACTCTAGCGGGAGGCGTGCAGACCCAGTACTTC.

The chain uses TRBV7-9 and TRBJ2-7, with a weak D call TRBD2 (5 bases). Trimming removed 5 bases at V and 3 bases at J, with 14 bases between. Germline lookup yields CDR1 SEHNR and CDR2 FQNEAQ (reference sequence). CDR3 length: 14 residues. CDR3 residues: CASSAVSGSYEQYF. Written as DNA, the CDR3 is TGTGCCAGCAGCGCGGTATCGGGGAGCTACGAGCAGTACTTC.

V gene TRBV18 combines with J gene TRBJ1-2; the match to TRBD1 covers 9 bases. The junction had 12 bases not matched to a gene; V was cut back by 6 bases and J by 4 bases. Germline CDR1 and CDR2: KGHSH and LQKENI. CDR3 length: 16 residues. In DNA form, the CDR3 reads TGTGCCAGCTCCCTGGGACAGGGCGAGTGGGTCTATGGCTACACCTTC. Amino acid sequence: CASSLGQGEWVYGYTF.

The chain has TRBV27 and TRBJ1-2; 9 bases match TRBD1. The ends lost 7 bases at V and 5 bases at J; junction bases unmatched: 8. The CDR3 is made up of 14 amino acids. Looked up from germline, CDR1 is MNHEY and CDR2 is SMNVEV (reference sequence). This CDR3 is CASKLQGAPYGYTF. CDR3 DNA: TGTGCCAGCAAACTACAGGGGGCGCCGTATGGCTACACCTTC.

The CDR3 DNA sequence: TGCAGCGTTGAGAGGAGGCTATCTTTCTATGGCTACACCTTC. It yields the protein CSVERRLSFYGYTF. This rearrangement joins TRBV29-1 to TRBJ1-2, with D unclear. The CDR3 is 14 residues long. V gave up 3 bases and J gave up 4 bases, with 15 bases separating them. CDR1 is SQVTM, CDR2 ANQGSEA, per germline.

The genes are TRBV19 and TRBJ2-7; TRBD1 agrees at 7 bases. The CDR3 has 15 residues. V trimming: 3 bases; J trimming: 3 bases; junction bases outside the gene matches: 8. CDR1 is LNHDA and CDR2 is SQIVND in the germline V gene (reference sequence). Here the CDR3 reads CASSIRTGSLYEQYF. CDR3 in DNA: TGTGCCAGTAGTATCCGGACAGGTTCCCTCTACGAGCAGTACTTC. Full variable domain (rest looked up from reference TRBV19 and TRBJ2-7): DGGITQSPKYLFRKEGQNVTLSCEQNLNHDAMYWYRQDPGQGLRLIYYSQIVNDFQKGDIAEGYSVSREKKESFPLTVTSAQKNPTAFYLCASSIRTGSLYEQYFGPGTRLTVT.

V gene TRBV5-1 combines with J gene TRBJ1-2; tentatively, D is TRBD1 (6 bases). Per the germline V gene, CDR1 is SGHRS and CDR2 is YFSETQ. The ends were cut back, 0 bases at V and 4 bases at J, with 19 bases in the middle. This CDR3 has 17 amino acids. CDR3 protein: CASSLEGTNFDSYGYTF. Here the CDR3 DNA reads TGCGCCAGCAGCTTGGAAGGGACAAATTTTGATAGCTATGGCTACACCTTC.

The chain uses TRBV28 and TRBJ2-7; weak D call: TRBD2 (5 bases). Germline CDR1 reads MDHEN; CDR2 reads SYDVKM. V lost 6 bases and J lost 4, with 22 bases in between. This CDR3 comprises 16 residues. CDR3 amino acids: CASRLPGTASGYEQYF. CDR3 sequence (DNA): TGTGCCAGCAGACTCCCGGGTACGGCCTCGGGATACGAGCAGTACTTC.

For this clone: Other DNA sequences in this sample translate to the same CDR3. The CDR3 DNA follows: TGTGCCAGCAGCCAACAGGGCACAGAAGCTTTCTTT. Translated: CASSQQGTEAFF. The V and J genes are TRBV3-1 (or the pseudogene TRBV3-2) and TRBJ1-1, with a weak D call TRBD1 (5 bases). CDR3 size: 12 residues. V was trimmed by 2 bases and J by 8 bases, leaving 9 bases between them. Looked up from germline, CDR1 is LGHDT and CDR2 is YNNKEL (reference sequence).

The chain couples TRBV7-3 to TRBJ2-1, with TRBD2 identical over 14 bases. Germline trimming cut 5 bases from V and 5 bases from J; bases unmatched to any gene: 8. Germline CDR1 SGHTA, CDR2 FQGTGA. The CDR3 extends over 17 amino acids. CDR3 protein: CASSQQGLAGVHNEQFF. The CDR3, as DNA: TGTGCCAGCAGCCAACAGGGACTAGCGGGAGTACACAATGAGCAGTTCTTC.